The 10 T cell receptor beta chains listed next were all sequenced from one sample in a study of response to subunit inactivated influenza vaccine. TCRdb reanalysed the RT-PCR reads using MiXCR and keeps one entry per CDR3 protein. The profile shows around 710,000 distinct CDR3 sequences, 14% of them singletons. The sequencing used PBMCs from blood, collected around two weeks before vaccination. The receptors derive from a man in his fifties or sixties who received an inactivated influenza vaccine.

Many counts were recorded for this clonotype. The chain links TRBV15 to TRBJ2-2; possibly TRBD1 for D (6 bases). Per germline, CDR1 LNHNV and CDR2 YYDKDF (reference sequence). V dropped 2 bases and J dropped 6 bases, with 7 bases sitting between them. CDR3 length equals 13 residues. CDR3: CATSRQGSGELFF. CDR3 in DNA: TGTGCCACCAGCAGACAGGGGTCCGGGGAGCTGTTTTTT.

Many counts were recorded for this clonotype. The chain recombines TRBV4-2 with TRBJ2-3; possible D gene TRBD1, 7 bases. Between the trimmed V and J ends, which lost 6 bases and 3 bases, there was a span of 13 bases. There are 14 residues in the CDR3. Germline CDR1 is LGHNA and CDR2 is YNFKEQ. The CDR3 sequence is CASSQQGRTDTQYF. The CDR3 coding sequence is TGTGCCAGCAGTCAACAGGGGAGGACAGATACGCAGTATTTT.

This rearrangement joins TRBV6-1 to TRBJ2-1; D remains unclear. Trimming stripped 4 bases from V and 9 bases from J, with 16 bases between. CDR1 MNHNS and CDR2 SASEGT come from the germline V gene. The CDR3 totals 14 residues. CDR3 bases: TGTGCCAGCAGTGTGGACCCCATAAAGACTGAGCAGTTCTTC. Translating it yields CASSVDPIKTEQFF.

This chain connects TRBV10-2 to TRBJ2-1; 8 bases map to TRBD1. J gave up 8 bases and V 10 bases, and 13 bases lay outside the gene matches. Looked up from germline, CDR1 is WSHSY and CDR2 is SAAADI. This CDR3 spans 14 amino acids. CDR3 in amino acids: CATQSGTGDHEQFF. CDR3 in DNA: TGCGCCACCCAATCCGGGACAGGAGACCATGAGCAGTTCTTC.

This clonotype was observed at least ten times. V usage is TRBV11-1 and J usage is TRBJ2-3, with D possibly matching TRBD2 (5 bases). V gave up 4 bases and J gave up 5 bases, with 7 bases separating them. The CDR3 covers 12 residues. CDR1 is SGHAT, CDR2 FQDESV, per germline (reference sequence). The CDR3 sequence: CASSSSRDTQYF. Here the CDR3 DNA reads TGTGCCAGCAGCTCTAGCCGAGATACGCAGTATTTT.

This clonotype was detected a few times. The chain links TRBV7-2 to TRBJ2-1; TRBD2 aligns across 7 bases. After removal of 5 bases from V and 12 bases from J, the junction contained 10 bases not matched to a gene. From germline, CDR1 is SGHTA and CDR2 FQGNSA. The CDR3 totals 13 residues. CDR3 residues: CASSPGGRDGQFF. CDR3 nucleotides: TGTGCCAGCAGCCCGGGTGGGAGGGACGGGCAGTTCTTC.

This chain uses TRBV28 with TRBJ2-3; tentative D call: TRBD1 (6 bases). There are 16 residues in the CDR3. Germline V gene data show CDR1 as MDHEN and CDR2 as SYDVKM. Trimming cost V 0 bases and J 6 bases, with 16 bases left between them. The CDR3 DNA sequence: TGTGCCAGCAGTTTATGGGGGGCCCTCACAGGGGATACGCAGTATTTT. Its translation is CASSLWGALTGDTQYF.

The genes are TRBV3-1 and TRBJ2-5; D may be TRBD2 (6 bases). The CDR3 spans 14 residues. From germline, CDR1 is LGHDT and CDR2 YNNKEL (reference sequence). The V end lost 1 base, the J end lost 5 bases, and 11 bases lay between the germline ends. This CDR3 is CASSQGLEAETQYF. The CDR3 nucleotides are TGTGCCAGCAGCCAAGGACTAGAGGCGGAGACCCAGTACTTC.

The chain carries TRBV7-9 and TRBJ2-3, with D perhaps matching TRBD1 or TRBD2 (5 bases each). The CDR3 consists of 13 residues. The V gene lost 8 bases and the J gene lost 5 bases, with 14 bases spanning the gap. Germline assignment: CDR1 SEHNR and CDR2 FQNEAQ (reference sequence). The CDR3 DNA follows: TGTGCCAGCTCTACGGTGAGGGGAGATACGCAGTATTTT. Translating gives CASSTVRGDTQYF. Together with reference TRBV7-9 and TRBJ2-3, the CDR3 gives the full variable domain: DTGVSQNPRHKITKRGQNVTFRCDPISEHNRLYWYRQTLGQGPEFLTYFQNEAQLEKSRLLSDRFSAERPKGSFSTLEIQRTEQGDSAMYLCASSTVRGDTQYFGPGTRLTVL.

The CDR3: CASSGRVDSPLHF. The CDR3 DNA reads as TGCGCCAGCAGCGGCAGGGTAGATTCACCCCTCCACTTT. V and J are TRBV5-1 and TRBJ1-6, with D possibly TRBD1 on 5 matching bases. Trimming cost V 4 bases and J 8 bases, with 10 bases left between them. Germline V gives CDR1 SGHRS, CDR2 YFSETQ. The CDR3 is 13 residues long. Supplemented by reference TRBV5-1 and TRBJ1-6, the full variable domain reads KAGVTQTPRYLIKTRGQQVTLSCSPISGHRSVSWYQQTPGQGLQFLFEYFSETQRNKGNFPGRFSGRQFSNSRSEMNVSTLELGDSALYLCASSGRVDSPLHFGNGTRLTVT.